This TCR beta chain derives from a study of Graves' ophthalmopathy and Graves' hyperthyroidism. Overall study results and limits: The model's prediction of ophthalmopathy progression had approximately 68% sensitivity and roughly 77% specificity.

V trimming: 5 bases; J trimming: 4 bases; junction bases outside the gene matches: 4. CDR3 length: 13 amino acids. Per the germline V gene, CDR1 is SEHNR and CDR2 is FQNEAQ (reference sequence). Transcripts of RNA were the source for amplifying TCR beta CDR3 regions. The first round was an RT-PCR with HTBI primers, and the second round was a multiplex PCR. One entry per CDR3 protein results from TCRdb running MiXCR on the multiplex PCR reads. The sample contains roughly 160,000 distinct CDR3 sequences, roughly two fifths of which appear only once. This clonotype was seen repeatedly, ten times or more. Its antigen is currently unknown.

Sequenced: peripheral blood. The chain combines TRBV7-9 with TRBJ2-5, with TRBD2 identical over 7 bases. This TCR was recovered from a man aged 25 to 45 with Graves' ophthalmopathy. DNA for the CDR3: TGTGCCAGCAGCCCGACTAGCAGAGAGACCCAGTACTTC. It yields the protein CASSPTSRETQYF.